The clone carrying this T cell receptor beta chain was recorded at least ten times. The data stem from a study of early T cells in non-severe SARS-CoV-2 infection. TCRdb ran MiXCR on the 5' RACE reads and lists one entry per CDR3 protein. The sample lists over 20,000 distinct CDR3 sequences; about 4.3% were seen once. The germline V and J ends were trimmed by 2 bases and 6 bases, with 17 bases remaining between them. The germline gives CDR1 SGHDN, CDR2 FVKESK. The CDR3 covers 17 residues. This clonotype was obtained from an adult who was a healthcare worker with PCR-confirmed SARS-CoV-2 infection or an uninfected control (not recorded which). The chain recombines TRBV14 with TRBJ1-6, with D perhaps TRBD1 (5 bases). Specimen: whole blood. The CDR3 region is CASSQLENGARNSPLHF. CDR3 nucleotides: TGTGCCAGCAGCCAACTTGAAAACGGGGCGCGTAATTCACCCCTCCACTTT.